Below, one TCR beta chain is given with its context. Antigen: not known. Between the trimmed V and J ends, which lost 1 base and 0 bases, there was a span of 4 bases. In germline, CDR1 is SEHNR, CDR2 FQNEAQ (reference sequence). The CDR3 is 15 amino acids. The data belong to a study of identical twins. Study-wide findings and caveats: Out-of-frame TCR alpha sharing in monozygotic twins exceeded recombination model predictions. Memory repertoires showed no such pattern, whereas abundant cord blood beta clonotypes carried fewer insertions.

TCRdb recomputed calls from the 5' RACE reads with MiXCR, one row per CDR3 protein. This table holds 500,000 to 700,000 distinct CDR3 sequences, around 7.4% found once. Separately, the same data were catalogued under a study of yellow fever vaccine responses in identical twins.

The gene calls are TRBV7-9 and TRBJ2-6; D not certain. Sequenced material: PBMCs. This TCR was recovered from a woman aged 18-35 years in good health. The CDR3, as DNA: TGTGCCAGCAGCTTAGTCGCCTCTGGGGCCAACGTCCTGACTTTC. This gives the protein CASSLVASGANVLTF.